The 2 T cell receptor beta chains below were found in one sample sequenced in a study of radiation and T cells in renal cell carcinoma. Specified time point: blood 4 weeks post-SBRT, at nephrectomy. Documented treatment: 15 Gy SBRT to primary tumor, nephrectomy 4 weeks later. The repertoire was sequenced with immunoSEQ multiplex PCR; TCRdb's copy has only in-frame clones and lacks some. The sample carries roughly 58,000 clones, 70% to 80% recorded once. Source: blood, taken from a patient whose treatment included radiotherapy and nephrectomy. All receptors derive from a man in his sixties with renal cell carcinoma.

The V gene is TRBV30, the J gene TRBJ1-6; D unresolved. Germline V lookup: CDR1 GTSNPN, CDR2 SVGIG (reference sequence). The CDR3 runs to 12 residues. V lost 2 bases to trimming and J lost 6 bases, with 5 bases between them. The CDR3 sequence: CAWSLTNSPLHF. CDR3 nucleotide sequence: TGTGCCTGGAGTTTGACTAATTCACCCCTCCACTTT.

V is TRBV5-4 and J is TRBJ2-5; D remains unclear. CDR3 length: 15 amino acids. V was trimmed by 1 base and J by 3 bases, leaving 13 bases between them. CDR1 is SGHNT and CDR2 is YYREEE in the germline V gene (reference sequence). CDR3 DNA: TGTGCCAGCAGCTTGTCCCCCCAAAGAGAAGAGACCCAGTACTTC. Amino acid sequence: CASSLSPQREETQYF.